Shown below are 3 T cell receptor beta chains from a single sample sequenced in a study of shared clonotypes between healthy human individuals. The assay was immunoSEQ multiplex PCR, and TCRdb's table has in-frame clones only and misses some. The sample carries some 530,000 clones, 70% to 85% recorded once. The sequenced sample was PBMCs. The receptors stem from a woman aged 40 to 55 in good health. Some clones in this sample may be carry-over from other donors' samples.

This chain links TRBV11-2 with TRBJ2-1; D unresolved. The CDR3 contains 15 residues. The germline V and J ends were trimmed by 1 base and 9 bases, with 16 bases remaining between them. Germline assignment: CDR1 SGHAT and CDR2 FQNNGV. The CDR3, as DNA: TGTGCCAGCAGCTTAGGGCTTATCGCGGTGAGTGAGCAGTTCTTC. Translated, it gives CASSLGLIAVSEQFF.

This chain joins TRBV4-2 and TRBJ2-2; tentative D call: TRBD2 (5 bases). The CDR3 length is 17 residues. Germline V gene data show CDR1 as LGHNA and CDR2 as YNFKEQ. The V end was cut by 1 base, the J end by 0 bases, with 12 bases between. CDR3 sequence: CASSQVERSANTGELFF. The CDR3 bases are TGTGCCAGCAGCCAAGTAGAGCGGAGCGCGAACACCGGGGAGCTGTTTTTT.

The chain joins TRBV10-2 to TRBJ2-1; the D gene is possibly TRBD2 (6 bases). The CDR3 consists of 17 residues. Germline V gene data show CDR1 as WSHSY and CDR2 as SAAADI. V lost 3 bases to trimming and J lost 0 bases, with 15 bases between them. CDR3 nucleotide sequence: TGCGCCAGCAGTGATTTTGGCGGGGCGATCTCCTACAATGAGCAGTTCTTC. It yields the protein CASSDFGGAISYNEQFF.